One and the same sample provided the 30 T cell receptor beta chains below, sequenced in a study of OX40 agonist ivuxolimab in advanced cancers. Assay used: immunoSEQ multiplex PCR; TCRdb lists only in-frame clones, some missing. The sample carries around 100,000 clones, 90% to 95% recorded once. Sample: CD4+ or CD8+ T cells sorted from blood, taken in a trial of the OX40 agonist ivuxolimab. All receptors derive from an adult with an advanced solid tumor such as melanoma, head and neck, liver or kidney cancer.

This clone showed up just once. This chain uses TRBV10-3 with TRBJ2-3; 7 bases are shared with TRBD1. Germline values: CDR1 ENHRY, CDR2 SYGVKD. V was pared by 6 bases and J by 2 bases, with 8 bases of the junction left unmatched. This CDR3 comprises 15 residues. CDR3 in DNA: TGTGCCATCAGGACAGGGCTATCCGACACAGATACGCAGTATTTT. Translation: CAIRTGLSDTDTQYF.

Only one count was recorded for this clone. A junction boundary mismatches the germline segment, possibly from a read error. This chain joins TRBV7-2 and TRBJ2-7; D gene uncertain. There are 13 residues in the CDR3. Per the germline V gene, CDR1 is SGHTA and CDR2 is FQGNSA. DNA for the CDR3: TGTGCCAGCAGCACTTCCAGTTCCTACGGGCAGTACTTC. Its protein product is CASSTSSSYGQYF.

The CDR3 reads CASRDDRGPDTQYF. The CDR3 region has the DNA TGTGCCAGCAGAGATGACAGGGGGCCAGATACGCAGTATTTT. The chain carries TRBV7-2 and TRBJ2-3, with 10 nucleotides matching TRBD1. V lost 6 bases and J lost 4; bases outside the gene matches: 4. Germline V gives CDR1 SGHTA, CDR2 FQGNSA. The CDR3 extends over 14 amino acids.

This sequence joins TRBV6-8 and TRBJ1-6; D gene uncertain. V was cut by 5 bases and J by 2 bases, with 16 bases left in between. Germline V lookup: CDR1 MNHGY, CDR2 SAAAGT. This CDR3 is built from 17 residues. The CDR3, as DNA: TGTGCCAGCAGTGAGCTTGACCCGGAAACCTATAATTCACCCCTCCACTTT. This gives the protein CASSELDPETYNSPLHF.

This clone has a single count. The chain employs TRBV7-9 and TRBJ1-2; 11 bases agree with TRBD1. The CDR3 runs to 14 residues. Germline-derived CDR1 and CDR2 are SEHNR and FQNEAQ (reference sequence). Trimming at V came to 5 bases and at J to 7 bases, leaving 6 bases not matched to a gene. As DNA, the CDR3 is TGTGCCAGCAGCCCGATGGGGACAGGGGGTGGCTACACCTTC. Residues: CASSPMGTGGGYTF. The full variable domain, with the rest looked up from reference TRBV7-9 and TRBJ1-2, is DTGVSQNPRHKITKRGQNVTFRCDPISEHNRLYWYRQTLGQGPEFLTYFQNEAQLEKSRLLSDRFSAERPKGSFSTLEIQRTEQGDSAMYLCASSPMGTGGGYTFGSGTRLTVV.

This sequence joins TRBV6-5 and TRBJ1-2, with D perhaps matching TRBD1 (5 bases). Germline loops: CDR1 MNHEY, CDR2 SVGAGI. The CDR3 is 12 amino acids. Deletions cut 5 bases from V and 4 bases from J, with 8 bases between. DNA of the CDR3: TGTGCCAGCAGTCCGGGACCCTATGGCTACACCTTC. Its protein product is CASSPGPYGYTF.

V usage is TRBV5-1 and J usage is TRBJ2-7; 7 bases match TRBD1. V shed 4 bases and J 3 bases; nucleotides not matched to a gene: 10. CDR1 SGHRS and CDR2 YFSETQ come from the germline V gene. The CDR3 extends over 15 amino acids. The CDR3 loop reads CASSLGTVGDYEQYF. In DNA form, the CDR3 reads TGCGCCAGCAGCCTGGGGACAGTGGGGGACTACGAGCAGTACTTC.

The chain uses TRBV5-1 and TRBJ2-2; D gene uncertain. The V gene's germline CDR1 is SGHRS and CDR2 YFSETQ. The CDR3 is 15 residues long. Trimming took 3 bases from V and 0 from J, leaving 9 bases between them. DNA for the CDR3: TGCGCCAGCAGCTCAGTAGAATCGAACACCGGGGAGCTGTTTTTT. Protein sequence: CASSSVESNTGELFF.

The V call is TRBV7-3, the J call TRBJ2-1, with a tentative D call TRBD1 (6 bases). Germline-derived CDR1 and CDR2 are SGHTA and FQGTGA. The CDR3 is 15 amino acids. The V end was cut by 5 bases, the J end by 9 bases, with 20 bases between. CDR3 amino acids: CASSPTGSFVAEQFF. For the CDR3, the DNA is TGTGCCAGCAGCCCCACAGGGAGCTTCGTAGCTGAGCAGTTCTTC.

CDR3: CASSYYEQYF. The CDR3 coding sequence is TGTGCCAGCAGTTACTACGAGCAGTACTTC. The chain employs TRBV28 and TRBJ2-7; no reliable D call. Trimming took 4 bases from V and 3 from J, leaving 1 base between them. CDR3 length: 10 residues. CDR1 and CDR2 from the germline V gene are MDHEN and SYDVKM.

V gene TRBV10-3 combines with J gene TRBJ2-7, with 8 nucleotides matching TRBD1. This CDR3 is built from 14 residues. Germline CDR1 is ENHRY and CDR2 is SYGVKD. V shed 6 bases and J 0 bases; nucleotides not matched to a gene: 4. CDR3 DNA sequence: TGTGCCATCAGGCGGGACAGGTACTCCTACGAGCAGTACGTC. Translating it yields CAIRRDRYSYEQYV.

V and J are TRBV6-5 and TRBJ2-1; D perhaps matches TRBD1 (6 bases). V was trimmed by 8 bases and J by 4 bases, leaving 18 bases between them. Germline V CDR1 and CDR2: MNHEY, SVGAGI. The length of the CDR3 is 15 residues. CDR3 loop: CASSRSGTYYNEQFF. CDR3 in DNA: TGTGCCAGCTCCCGGTCCGGGACATATTACAATGAGCAGTTCTTC.

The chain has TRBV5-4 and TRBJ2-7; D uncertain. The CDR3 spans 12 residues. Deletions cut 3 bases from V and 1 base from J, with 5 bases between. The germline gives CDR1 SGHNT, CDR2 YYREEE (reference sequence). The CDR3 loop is CASSSDSYEQYF. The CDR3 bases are TGTGCCAGCAGCTCAGATTCCTACGAGCAGTACTTC.

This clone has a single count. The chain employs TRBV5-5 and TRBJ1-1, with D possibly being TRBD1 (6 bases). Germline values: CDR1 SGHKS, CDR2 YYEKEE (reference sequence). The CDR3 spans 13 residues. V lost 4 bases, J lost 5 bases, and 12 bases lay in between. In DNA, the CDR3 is TGTGCCAGCAGCCAACAGGGTTTTACTGAAGCTTTCTTT. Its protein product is CASSQQGFTEAFF.

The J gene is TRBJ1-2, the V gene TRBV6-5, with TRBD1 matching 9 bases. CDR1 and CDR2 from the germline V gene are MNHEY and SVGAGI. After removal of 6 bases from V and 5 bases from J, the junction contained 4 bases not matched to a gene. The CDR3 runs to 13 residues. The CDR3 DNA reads TGTGCCAGCAGGGGGACAGGGAGATATGGCTACACCTTC. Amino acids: CASRGTGRYGYTF.

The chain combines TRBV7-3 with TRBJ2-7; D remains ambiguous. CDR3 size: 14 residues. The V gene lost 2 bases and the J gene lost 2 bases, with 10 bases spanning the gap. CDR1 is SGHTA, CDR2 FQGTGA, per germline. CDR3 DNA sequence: TGTGCCAGCAGCTTAGAAGGACGAGCCTACGAGCAGTACTTC. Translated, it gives CASSLEGRAYEQYF.

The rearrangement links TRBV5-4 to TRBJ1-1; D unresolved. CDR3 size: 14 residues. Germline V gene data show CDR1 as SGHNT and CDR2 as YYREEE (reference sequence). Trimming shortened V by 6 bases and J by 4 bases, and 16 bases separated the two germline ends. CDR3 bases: TGTGCCAGCACGGACCGCCGGAGTGGCACTGAAGCTTTCTTT. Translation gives CASTDRRSGTEAFF.

The CDR3 DNA sequence: TGTGCCAGCCGGGCTCGGCTAGCGAACACCGGGGAGCTGTTTTTT. It yields the protein CASRARLANTGELFF. This chain links TRBV27 with TRBJ2-2; D gene unclear. Germline V gene data show CDR1 as MNHEY and CDR2 as SMNVEV (reference sequence). Trimming cost V 8 bases and J 0 bases, with 13 bases left between them. The CDR3 sequence is 15 residues long.

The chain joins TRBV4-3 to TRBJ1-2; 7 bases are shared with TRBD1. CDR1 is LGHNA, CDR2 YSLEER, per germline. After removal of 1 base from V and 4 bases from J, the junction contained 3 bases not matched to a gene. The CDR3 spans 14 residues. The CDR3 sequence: CASSQGGQSYGYTF. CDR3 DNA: TGCGCCAGCAGCCAAGGGGGACAGAGCTATGGCTACACCTTC.

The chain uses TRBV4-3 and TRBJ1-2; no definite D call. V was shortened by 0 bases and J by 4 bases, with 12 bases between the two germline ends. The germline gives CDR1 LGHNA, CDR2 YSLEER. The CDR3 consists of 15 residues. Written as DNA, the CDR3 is TGCGCCAGCAGCCAAGATTTCGGGTTGGGCTATGGCTACACCTTC. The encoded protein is CASSQDFGLGYGYTF.

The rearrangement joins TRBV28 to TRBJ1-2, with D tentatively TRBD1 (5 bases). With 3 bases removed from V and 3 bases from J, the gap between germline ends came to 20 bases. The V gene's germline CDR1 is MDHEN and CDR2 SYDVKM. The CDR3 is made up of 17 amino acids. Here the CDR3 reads CASSFLADWGGDYGYTF. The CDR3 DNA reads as TGTGCCAGCAGTTTCCTGGCCGATTGGGGAGGGGACTATGGCTACACCTTC.

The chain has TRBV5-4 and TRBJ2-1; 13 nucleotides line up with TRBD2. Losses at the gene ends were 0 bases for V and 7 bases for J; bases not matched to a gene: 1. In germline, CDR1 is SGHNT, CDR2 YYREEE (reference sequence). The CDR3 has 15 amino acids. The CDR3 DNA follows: TGTGCCAGCAGCTTGGCGACTAGCGGGAGGAATGAGCAGTTCTTC. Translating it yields CASSLATSGRNEQFF.

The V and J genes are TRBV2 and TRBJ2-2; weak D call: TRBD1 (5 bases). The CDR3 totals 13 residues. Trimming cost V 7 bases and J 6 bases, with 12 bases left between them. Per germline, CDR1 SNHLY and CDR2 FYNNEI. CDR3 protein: CASTQVAAGELFF. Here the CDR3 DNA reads TGTGCCAGCACACAGGTAGCTGCCGGGGAGCTGTTTTTT.

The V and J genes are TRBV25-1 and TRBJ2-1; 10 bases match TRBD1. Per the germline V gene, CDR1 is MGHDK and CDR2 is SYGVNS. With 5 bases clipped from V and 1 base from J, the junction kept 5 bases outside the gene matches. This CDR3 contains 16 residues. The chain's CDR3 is CASSSRTGGSYNEQFF. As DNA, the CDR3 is TGTGCCAGCAGTAGCCGGACAGGGGGATCCTACAATGAGCAGTTCTTC.

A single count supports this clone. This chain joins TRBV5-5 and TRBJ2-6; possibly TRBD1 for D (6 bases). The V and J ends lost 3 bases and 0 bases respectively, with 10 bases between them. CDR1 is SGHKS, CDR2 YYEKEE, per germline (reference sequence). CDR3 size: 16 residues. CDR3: CASSSLDSSGANVLTF. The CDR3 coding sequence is TGTGCCAGCAGCTCCCTGGACAGCTCTGGGGCCAACGTCCTGACTTTC.

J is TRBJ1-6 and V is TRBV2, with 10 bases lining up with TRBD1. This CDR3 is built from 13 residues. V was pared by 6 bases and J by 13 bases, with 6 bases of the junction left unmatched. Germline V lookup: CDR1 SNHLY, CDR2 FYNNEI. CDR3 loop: CASRQGQGRPLHF. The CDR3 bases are TGTGCCAGCAGACAGGGACAGGGGAGGCCCCTCCACTTT.

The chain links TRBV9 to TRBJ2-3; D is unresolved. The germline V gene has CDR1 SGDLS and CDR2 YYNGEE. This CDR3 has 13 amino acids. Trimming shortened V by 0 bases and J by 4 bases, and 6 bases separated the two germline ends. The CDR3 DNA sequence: TGTGCCAGCAGCGTAGGAGGCCCAGATACGCAGTATTTT. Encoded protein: CASSVGGPDTQYF.

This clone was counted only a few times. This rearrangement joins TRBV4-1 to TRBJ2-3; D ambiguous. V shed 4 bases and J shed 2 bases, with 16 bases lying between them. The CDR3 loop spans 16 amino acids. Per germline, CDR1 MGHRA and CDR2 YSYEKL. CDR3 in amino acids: CASSRPPLRNTDTQYF. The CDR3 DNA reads TGCGCCAGCAGCCGCCCTCCGCTGAGAAACACAGATACGCAGTATTTT.

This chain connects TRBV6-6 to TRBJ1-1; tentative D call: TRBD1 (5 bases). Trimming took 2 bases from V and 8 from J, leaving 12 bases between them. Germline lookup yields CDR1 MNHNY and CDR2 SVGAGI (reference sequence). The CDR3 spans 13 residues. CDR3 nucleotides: TGTGCCAGCAGTTACGTCCTCGGGACCGAAGCTTTCTTT. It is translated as CASSYVLGTEAFF.

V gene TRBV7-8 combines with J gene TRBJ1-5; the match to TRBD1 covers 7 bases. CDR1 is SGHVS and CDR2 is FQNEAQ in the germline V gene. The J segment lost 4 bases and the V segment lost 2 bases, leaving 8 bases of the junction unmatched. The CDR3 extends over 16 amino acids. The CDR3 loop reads CASSLSGTVLNQPQHF. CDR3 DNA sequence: TGTGCCAGCAGCTTATCCGGGACAGTCCTTAATCAGCCCCAGCATTTT.